A single sample gave rise to the 8 T cell receptor beta chains below, sequenced in a study of human T cells and chemical hapten exposure. The time point: patch test 1, 2 weeks after DPC sensitization. As to treatment: therapeutic diphenylcyclopropenone sensitization with weekly scalp DPC. Via MiXCR, TCRdb re-called the RACE reads, giving one row per CDR3 protein. The table includes tens of thousands of distinct CDR3 sequences, around a third detected once. The sample in question was whole blood, obtained in connection with sensitization to the hapten diphenylcyclopropenone (DPC). The receptors were gathered from a man aged 40-49 years with alopecia areata. Some clones in this sample may be carry-over from other donors' samples.

The gene calls are TRBV6-6 and TRBJ1-5, with D uncertain. This CDR3 region has 15 residues. Deletions cut 0 bases from V and 6 bases from J, with 12 bases between. CDR1 MNHNY and CDR2 SVGAGI come from the germline V gene (reference sequence). DNA of the CDR3: TGTGCCAGCAGTTACTCGAGTTCCCGATCTCAGCCCCAGCATTTT. Translated: CASSYSSSRSQPQHF.

The V call is TRBV6-2 or TRBV6-3, the J call TRBJ1-4; 8 bases agree with TRBD1. J lost 6 bases, V lost 5 bases, and 5 bases had no gene match. CDR1 is MNHEY and CDR2 is SVGEGT in the germline V gene. The CDR3 totals 14 residues. CDR3 bases: TGTGCCAGCAGTCAACAGGGGGGCGATGAAAAACTGTTTTTT. This gives the protein CASSQQGGDEKLFF.

This chain links TRBV9 with TRBJ2-7; D is perhaps TRBD2 (5 bases). With 5 bases removed from V and 3 bases from J, the gap between germline ends came to 18 bases. The germline gives CDR1 SGDLS, CDR2 YYNGEE. The length of the CDR3 is 15 residues. The CDR3 here is CASSTSPGGYYEQYF. Here the CDR3 DNA reads TGTGCCAGCAGTACAAGCCCGGGCGGGTACTACGAGCAGTACTTC.

The chain joins TRBV30 to TRBJ1-2; D perhaps matches TRBD1 (6 bases). Germline CDR1 and CDR2: GTSNPN and SVGIG (reference sequence). This CDR3 region has 11 residues. The V and J ends lost 5 bases and 8 bases respectively, with 12 bases between them. The CDR3 DNA reads as TGTGCCTGGGAACAGGGTGGCGGCTACACCTTC. Translating it yields CAWEQGGGYTF.

The table lists this clonotype with a few counts. V is TRBV7-2 and J is TRBJ1-1; 7 nucleotides line up with TRBD1. V dropped 1 base and J dropped 10; count of bases not matched to a gene: 6. Germline V gives CDR1 SGHTA, CDR2 FQGNSA. The length of the CDR3 is 13 residues. The CDR3 coding sequence is TGTGCCAGCAGCTTAGACAGGGGATCACGAGCTTTCTTT. Translation gives CASSLDRGSRAFF.

This clonotype was picked up a small number of times. The chain joins TRBV27 to TRBJ1-5; D call uncertain. Germline V gives CDR1 MNHEY, CDR2 SMNVEV (reference sequence). Trimming pared 2 bases from V and 5 bases from J, leaving 13 bases between. The CDR3 contains 15 residues. The CDR3 region has the DNA TGTGCCAGCAGTTTAGGCACCGGCGAGGATCAGCCCCAGCATTTT. Translated: CASSLGTGEDQPQHF.

CDR3 sequence: CATRDRGTGELFF. CDR3 nucleotide sequence: TGTGCCACCAGGGACAGGGGCACCGGGGAGCTGTTTTTT. V is TRBV24-1 and J is TRBJ2-2; TRBD1 agrees at 9 bases. The V segment lost 7 bases and the J segment 4 bases; nucleotides outside the gene matches: 0. This CDR3 contains 13 residues. The germline V gene encodes CDR1 KGHDR and CDR2 SFDVKD.

This clonotype was seen only a few times. The rearrangement joins TRBV12-3 or TRBV12-4 to TRBJ1-5; D is uncertain. Trimming removed 2 bases at V and 7 bases at J, with 9 bases between. The CDR3 has 13 amino acids. The CDR3 DNA sequence: TGTGCCAGCAGTTTACAGGAACAGCAGCCCCAGCATTTT. This codes for CASSLQEQQPQHF.